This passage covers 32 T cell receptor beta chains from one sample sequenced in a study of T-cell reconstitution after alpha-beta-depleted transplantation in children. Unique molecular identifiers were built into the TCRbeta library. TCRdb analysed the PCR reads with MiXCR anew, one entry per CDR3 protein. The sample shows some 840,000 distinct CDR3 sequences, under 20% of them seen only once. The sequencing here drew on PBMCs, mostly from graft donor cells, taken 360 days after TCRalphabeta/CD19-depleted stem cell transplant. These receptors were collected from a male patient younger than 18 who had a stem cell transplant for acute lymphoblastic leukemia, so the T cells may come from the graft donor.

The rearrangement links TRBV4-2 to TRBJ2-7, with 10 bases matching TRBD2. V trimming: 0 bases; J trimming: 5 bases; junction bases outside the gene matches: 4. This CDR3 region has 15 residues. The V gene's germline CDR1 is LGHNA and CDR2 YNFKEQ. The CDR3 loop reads CASSQDGTSVNEQYF. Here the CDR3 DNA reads TGTGCCAGCAGCCAAGATGGGACTAGCGTCAACGAGCAGTACTTC.

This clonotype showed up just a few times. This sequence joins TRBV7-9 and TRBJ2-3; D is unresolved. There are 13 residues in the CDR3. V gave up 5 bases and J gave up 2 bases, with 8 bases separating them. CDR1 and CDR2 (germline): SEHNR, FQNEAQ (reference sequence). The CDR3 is CASSRPLTDTQYF. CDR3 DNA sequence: TGTGCCAGCAGCCGACCCCTCACAGATACGCAGTATTTT.

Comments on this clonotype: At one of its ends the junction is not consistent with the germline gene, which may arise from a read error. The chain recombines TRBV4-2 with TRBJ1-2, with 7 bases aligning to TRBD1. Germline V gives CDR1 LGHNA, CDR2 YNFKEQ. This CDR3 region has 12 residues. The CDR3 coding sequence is TGTGCCATCAGCCAGGGGGGCTTTGGCTACACCTTC. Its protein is CAISQGGFGYTF.

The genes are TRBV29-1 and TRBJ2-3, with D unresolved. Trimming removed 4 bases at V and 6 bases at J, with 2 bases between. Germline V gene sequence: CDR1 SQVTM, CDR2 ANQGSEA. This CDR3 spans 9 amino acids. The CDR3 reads CSVADTQYF. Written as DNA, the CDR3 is TGCAGCGTTGCGGATACGCAGTATTTT.

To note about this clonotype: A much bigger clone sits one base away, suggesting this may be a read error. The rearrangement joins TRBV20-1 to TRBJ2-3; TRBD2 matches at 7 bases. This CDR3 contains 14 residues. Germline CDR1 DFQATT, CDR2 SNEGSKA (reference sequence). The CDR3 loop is CIAPREDSTDTQYF. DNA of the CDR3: TGCATTGCCCCCCGGGAGGACAGCACAGATACGCAGTATTTT.

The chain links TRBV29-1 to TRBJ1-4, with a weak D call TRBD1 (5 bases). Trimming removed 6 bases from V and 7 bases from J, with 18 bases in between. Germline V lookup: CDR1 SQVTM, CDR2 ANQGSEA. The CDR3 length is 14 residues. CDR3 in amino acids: CSVVDWGGGEKLFF. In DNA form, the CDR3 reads TGCAGCGTGGTCGACTGGGGCGGCGGTGAAAAACTGTTTTTT. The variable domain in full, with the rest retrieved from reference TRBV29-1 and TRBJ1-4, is SAVISQKPSRDICQRGTSLTIQCQVDSQVTMMFWYRQQPGQSLTLIATANQGSEATYESGFVIDKFPISRPNLTFSTLTVSNMSPEDSSIYLCSVVDWGGGEKLFFGSGTQLSVL.

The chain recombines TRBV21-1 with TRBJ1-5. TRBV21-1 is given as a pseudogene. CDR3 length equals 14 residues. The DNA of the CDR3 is TGTGCCAGCAGCAACGGCAGGGGCAATCAGCCCCAGCATTTT. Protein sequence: CASSNGRGNQPQHF.

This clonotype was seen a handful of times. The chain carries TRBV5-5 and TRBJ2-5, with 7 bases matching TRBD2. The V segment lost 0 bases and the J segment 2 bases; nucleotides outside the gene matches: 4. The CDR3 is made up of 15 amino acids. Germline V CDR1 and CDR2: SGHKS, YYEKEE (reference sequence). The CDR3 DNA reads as TGTGCCAGCAGCTTGGGTGGGACTACTCAAGAGACCCAGTACTTC. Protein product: CASSLGGTTQETQYF.

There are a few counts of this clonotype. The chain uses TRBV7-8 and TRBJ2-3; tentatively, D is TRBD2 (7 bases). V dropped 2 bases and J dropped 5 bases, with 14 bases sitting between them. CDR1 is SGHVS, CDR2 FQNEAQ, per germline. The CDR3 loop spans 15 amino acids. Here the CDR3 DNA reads TGTGCCAGCAGCTTACAGGGGCGGGAGCAAGATACGCAGTATTTT. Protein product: CASSLQGREQDTQYF.

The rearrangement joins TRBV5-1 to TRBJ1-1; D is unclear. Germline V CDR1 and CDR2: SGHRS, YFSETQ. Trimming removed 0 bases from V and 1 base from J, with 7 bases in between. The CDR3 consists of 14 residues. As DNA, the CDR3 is TGCGCCAGCAGCTTGGATACGGCGAACACTGAAGCTTTCTTT. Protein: CASSLDTANTEAFF.

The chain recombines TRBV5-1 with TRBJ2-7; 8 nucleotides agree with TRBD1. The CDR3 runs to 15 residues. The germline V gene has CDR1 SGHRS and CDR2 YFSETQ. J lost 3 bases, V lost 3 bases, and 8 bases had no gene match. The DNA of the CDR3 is TGCGCCAGCAGCTGGACGACAGGGGTCGGCTACGAGCAGTACTTC. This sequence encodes CASSWTTGVGYEQYF.

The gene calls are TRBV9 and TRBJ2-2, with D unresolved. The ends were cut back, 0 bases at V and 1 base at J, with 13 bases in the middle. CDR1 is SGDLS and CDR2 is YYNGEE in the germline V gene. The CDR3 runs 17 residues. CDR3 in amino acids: CASSVARWVRNTGELFF. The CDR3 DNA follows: TGTGCCAGCAGCGTAGCTCGGTGGGTAAGGAACACCGGGGAGCTGTTTTTT.

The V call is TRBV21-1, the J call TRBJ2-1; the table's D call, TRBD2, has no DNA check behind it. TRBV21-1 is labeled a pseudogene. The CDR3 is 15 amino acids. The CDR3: CASSKAAGREDEQFF. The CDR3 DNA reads TGTGCCAGCAGCAAAGCGGCGGGCCGGGAGGATGAGCAGTTCTTC.

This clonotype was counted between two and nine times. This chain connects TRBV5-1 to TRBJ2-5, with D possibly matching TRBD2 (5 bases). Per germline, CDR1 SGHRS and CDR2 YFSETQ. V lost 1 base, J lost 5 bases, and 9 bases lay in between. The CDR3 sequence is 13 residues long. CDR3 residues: CASSLPGMETQYF. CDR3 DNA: TGCGCCAGCAGCTTGCCGGGAATGGAGACCCAGTACTTC.

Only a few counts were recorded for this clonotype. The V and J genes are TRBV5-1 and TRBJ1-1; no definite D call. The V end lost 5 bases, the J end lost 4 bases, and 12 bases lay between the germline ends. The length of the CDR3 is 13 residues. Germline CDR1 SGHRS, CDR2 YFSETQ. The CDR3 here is CASRWEVITEAFF. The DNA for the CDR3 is TGCGCCAGCAGGTGGGAGGTCATCACTGAAGCTTTCTTT.

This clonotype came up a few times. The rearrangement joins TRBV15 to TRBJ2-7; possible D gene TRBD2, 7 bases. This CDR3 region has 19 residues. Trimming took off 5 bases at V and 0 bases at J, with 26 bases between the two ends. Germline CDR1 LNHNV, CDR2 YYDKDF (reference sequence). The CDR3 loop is CATSLSWGGGPLSSYEQYF. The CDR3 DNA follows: TGTGCCACCAGCTTGTCGTGGGGCGGGGGCCCTTTAAGCTCCTACGAGCAGTACTTC.

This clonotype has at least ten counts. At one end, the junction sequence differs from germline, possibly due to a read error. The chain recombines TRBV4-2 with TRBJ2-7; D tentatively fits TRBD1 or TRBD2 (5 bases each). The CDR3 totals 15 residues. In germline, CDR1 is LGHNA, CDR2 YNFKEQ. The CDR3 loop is CASSQDPGGPYEQYF. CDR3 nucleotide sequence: TGCGCCAGCAGCCAAGATCCTGGGGGACCCTACGAGCAGTACTTC.

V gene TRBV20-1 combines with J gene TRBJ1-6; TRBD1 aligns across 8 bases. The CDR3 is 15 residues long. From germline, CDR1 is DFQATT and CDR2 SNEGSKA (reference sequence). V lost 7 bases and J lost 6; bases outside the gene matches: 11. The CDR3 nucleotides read TGCAGTGGCCCACAGGGGGGGACCTCTAATTCACCCCTCCACTTT. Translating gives CSGPQGGTSNSPLHF.

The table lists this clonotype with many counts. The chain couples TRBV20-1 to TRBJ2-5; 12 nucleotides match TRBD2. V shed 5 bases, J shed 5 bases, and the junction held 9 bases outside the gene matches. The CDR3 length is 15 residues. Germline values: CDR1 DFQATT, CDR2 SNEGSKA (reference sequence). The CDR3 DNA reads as TGCAGTGCTTTTAATCTAGCGGGAGGGCGCGAGACCCAGTACTTC. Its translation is CSAFNLAGGRETQYF.

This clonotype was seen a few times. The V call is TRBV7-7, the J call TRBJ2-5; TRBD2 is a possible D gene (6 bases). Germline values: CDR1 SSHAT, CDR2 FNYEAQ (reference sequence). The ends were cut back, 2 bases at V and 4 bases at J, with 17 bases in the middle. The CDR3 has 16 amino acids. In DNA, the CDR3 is TGTGCCAGCAGCTTAACACCGATGGCGGGGACAGAGACCCAGTACTTC. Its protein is CASSLTPMAGTETQYF.

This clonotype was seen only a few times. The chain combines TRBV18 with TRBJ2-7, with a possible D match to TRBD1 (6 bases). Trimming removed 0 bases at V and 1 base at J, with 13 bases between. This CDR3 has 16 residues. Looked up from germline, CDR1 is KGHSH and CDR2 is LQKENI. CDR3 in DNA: TGTGCCAGCTCACCACCGAAGGGACAAGTTTCCTACGAGCAGTACTTC. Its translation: CASSPPKGQVSYEQYF.

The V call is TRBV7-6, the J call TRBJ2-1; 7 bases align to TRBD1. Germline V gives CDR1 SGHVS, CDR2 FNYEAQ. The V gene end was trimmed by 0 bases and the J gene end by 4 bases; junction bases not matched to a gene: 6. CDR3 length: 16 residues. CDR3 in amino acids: CASSLAGTAPYNEQFF. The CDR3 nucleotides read TGTGCCAGCAGCTTAGCGGGGACAGCCCCGTACAATGAGCAGTTCTTC.

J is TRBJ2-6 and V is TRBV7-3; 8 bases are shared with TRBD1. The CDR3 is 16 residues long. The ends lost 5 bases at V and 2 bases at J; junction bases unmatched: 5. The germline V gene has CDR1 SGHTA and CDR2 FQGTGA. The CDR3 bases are TGTGCCAGCAGCCCGAACAGGGGGGCTGGGGCCAACGTCCTGACTTTC. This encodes CASSPNRGAGANVLTF. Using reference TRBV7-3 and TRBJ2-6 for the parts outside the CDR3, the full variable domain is GAGVSQTPSNKVTEKGKYVELRCDPISGHTALYWYRQSLGQGPEFLIYFQGTGAADDSGLPNDRFFAVRPEGSVSTLKIQRTERGDSAVYLCASSPNRGAGANVLTFGAGSRLTVL.

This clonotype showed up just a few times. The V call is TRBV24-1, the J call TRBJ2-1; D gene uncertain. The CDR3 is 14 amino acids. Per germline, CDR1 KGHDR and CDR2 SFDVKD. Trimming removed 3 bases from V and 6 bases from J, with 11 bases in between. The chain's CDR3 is CATSDVGSLNEQFF. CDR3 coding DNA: TGTGCCACCAGTGATGTCGGGTCGCTCAATGAGCAGTTCTTC.

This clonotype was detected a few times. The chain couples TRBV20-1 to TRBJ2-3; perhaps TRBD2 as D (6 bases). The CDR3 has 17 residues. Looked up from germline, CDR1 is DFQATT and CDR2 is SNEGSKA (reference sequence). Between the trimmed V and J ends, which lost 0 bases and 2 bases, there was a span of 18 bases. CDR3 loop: CSARDRNWEVATDTQYF. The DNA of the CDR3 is TGCAGTGCTAGAGATCGTAACTGGGAGGTTGCCACAGATACGCAGTATTTT.

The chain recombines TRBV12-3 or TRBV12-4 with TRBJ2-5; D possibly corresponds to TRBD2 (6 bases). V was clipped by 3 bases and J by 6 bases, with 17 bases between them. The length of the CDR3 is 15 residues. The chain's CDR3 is CASSFRGGERKTQYF. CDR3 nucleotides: TGTGCCAGCAGTTTTAGGGGCGGGGAGCGAAAGACCCAGTACTTC.

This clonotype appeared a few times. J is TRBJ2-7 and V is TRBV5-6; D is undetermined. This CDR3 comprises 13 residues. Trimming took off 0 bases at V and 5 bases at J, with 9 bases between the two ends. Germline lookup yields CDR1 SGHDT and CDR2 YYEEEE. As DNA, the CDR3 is TGTGCCAGCAGCTTGGAATCTAAGCACGAGCAGTACTTC. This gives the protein CASSLESKHEQYF.

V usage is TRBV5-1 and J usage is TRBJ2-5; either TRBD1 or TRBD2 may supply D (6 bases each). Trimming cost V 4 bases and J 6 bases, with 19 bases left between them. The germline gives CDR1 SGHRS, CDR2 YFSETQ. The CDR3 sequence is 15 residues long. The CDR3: CASSGGTPLRKTQYF. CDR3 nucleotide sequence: TGCGCCAGCAGCGGCGGGACACCCCTTAGGAAGACCCAGTACTTC.

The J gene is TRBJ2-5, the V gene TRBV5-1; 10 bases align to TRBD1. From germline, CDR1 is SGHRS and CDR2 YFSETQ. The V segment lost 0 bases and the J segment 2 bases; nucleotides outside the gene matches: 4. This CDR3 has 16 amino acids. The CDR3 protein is CASSLAGTGVQETQYF. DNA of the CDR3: TGCGCCAGCAGCTTGGCCGGGACAGGGGTACAAGAGACCCAGTACTTC.

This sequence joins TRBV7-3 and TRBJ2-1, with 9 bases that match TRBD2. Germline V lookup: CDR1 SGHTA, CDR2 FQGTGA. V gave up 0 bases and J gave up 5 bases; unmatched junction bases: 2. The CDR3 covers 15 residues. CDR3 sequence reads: CASSLTLAGNNEQFF. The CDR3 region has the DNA TGTGCCAGCAGCTTAACGCTAGCGGGGAACAATGAGCAGTTCTTC.

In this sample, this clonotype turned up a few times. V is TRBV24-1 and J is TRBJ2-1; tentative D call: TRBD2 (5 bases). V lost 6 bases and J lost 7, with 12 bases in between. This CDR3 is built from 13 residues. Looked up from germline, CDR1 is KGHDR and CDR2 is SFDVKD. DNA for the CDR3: TGTGCCACCAGTCTTTCCGGGGAAAATGAGCAGTTCTTC. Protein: CATSLSGENEQFF.

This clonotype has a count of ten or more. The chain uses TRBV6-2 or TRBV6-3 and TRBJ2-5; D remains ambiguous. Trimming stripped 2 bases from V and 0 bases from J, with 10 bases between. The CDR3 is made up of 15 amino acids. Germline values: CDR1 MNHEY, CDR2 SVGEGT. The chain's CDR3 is CASSYNRYNQETQYF. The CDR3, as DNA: TGTGCCAGCAGTTACAATCGCTATAACCAAGAGACCCAGTACTTC.